This T cell receptor (beta chain) was captured in a study of T cell repertoires in cytomegalovirus infection. Study-wide context: Carrying CMV and the relevant HLA type showed in public TCR beta signatures. Overall study findings and caveats: Summed frequency of public TCR beta families distinguished CMV carriers with the relevant HLA. It was HLA-C-restricted CMV-specific TCR beta clonotypes that dominated the response ex vivo.

Points on this clonotype: Its antigen is not known.

A single record per CDR3 protein comes from TCRdb applying MiXCR to the reads. Of around 170,000 distinct CDR3 sequences in the sample, roughly a sixth are singletons; the top ten hold approximately 18%. Germline loops: CDR1 SNHLY, CDR2 FYNNEI. With 10 bases removed from V and 4 bases from J, the gap between germline ends came to 11 bases. The CDR3 has 12 amino acids. Sequencing used CD8+ T cells from PBMCs. This sequence joins TRBV2 and TRBJ2-1; D possibly corresponds to TRBD2 (5 bases). The clonotype originates from a human donor in good health (CMV status not recorded). Some clones in this sample may be carry-over from other donors' samples. CDR3 bases: TGTGCCACCAAGACTACATACAATGAGCAGTTCTTC. It yields the protein CATKTTYNEQFF.